What follows are 15 T cell receptor beta chains derived from one specimen sequenced in a study of Ad26.COV2.S vaccination and SARS-CoV-2 variants. The assay was immunoSEQ multiplex PCR, and TCRdb's table has in-frame clones only and misses some. The sample has about 320,000 clones; approximately 87% are singletons. The treatment here: about 20 received Ad26.COV2.S at low or high dose, single or two shots; roughly 5 received placebo; per-sample allocation not given. Sampling occurred on day 63 after the first vaccine or placebo injection. The sample consisted of peripheral blood, taken in a trial of Ad26.COV2.S vaccine versus placebo. These receptors came from a person between 18 and 59 years old who received the Ad26.COV2.S COVID-19 vaccine or a placebo.

The chain combines TRBV3-1 (or the pseudogene TRBV3-2) with TRBJ1-2; D remains unclear. V was trimmed by 3 bases and J by 4 bases, leaving 9 bases between them. The CDR3 spans 13 residues. CDR1 and CDR2 (germline): LGHDT, YNNKEL (reference sequence). This CDR3 reads CASSHGVGYGYTF. In nucleotides, the CDR3 is TGTGCCAGCAGCCATGGGGTAGGCTATGGCTACACCTTC.

This chain joins TRBV3-1 (or the pseudogene TRBV3-2) and TRBJ1-1; no firm D call. Per the germline V gene, CDR1 is LGHDT and CDR2 is YNNKEL (reference sequence). V lost 1 base, J lost 0 bases, and 9 bases lay in between. There are 15 residues in the CDR3. The CDR3 DNA reads as TGTGCCAGCAGCCAAGCGGCCGACCTGAACACTGAAGCTTTCTTT. This encodes CASSQAADLNTEAFF.

The rearrangement uses TRBV5-4 and TRBJ1-2, with 10 bases lining up with TRBD1. This CDR3 has 15 residues. The germline CDR1 and CDR2 sequences are SGHNT and YYREEE (reference sequence). With 0 bases clipped from V and 7 bases from J, the junction kept 6 bases outside the gene matches. The CDR3 coding sequence is TGTGCCAGCAGCTTGGTTGTGGGACAGGGGCTTGGCTACACCTTC. Its protein product is CASSLVVGQGLGYTF.

This chain joins TRBV4-2 and TRBJ2-5, with D possibly being TRBD1 (7 bases). The CDR3 runs to 14 residues. Germline V gene lookup returns CDR1 LGHNA and CDR2 YNFKEQ. Trimming shortened V by 4 bases and J by 5 bases, and 14 bases separated the two germline ends. The CDR3 DNA sequence: TGTGCCAGCAGCCCCGGGGGACAGTGGGAGACCCAGTACTTC. This translates into CASSPGGQWETQYF.

Only a few counts were recorded for this clone. V gene TRBV12-5 combines with J gene TRBJ1-6; no definite D call. V lost 0 bases and J lost 7, with 10 bases in between. The CDR3 totals 15 residues. Germline CDR1 reads LGHNT; CDR2 reads FRNRAP. CDR3 coding DNA: TGTGCTAGTGGTTTGGTCAGCTTGGGGAATTCACCCCTCCACTTT. This sequence encodes CASGLVSLGNSPLHF. Together with reference TRBV12-5 and TRBJ1-6, the CDR3 gives the full variable domain: DARVTQTPRHKVTEMGQEVTMRCQPILGHNTVFWYRQTMMQGLELLAYFRNRAPLDDSGMPKDRFSAEMPDATLATLKIQPSEPRDSAVYFCASGLVSLGNSPLHFGNGTRLTVT.

The CDR3 nucleotides are TGTGCCAGCAGCGCTTTCTTTACAGTTACCGGGGAGCTGTTTTTT. Translating it yields CASSAFFTVTGELFF. The chain links TRBV27 to TRBJ2-2, with D hard to call. Trimming stripped 6 bases from V and 5 bases from J, with 16 bases between. Germline loops: CDR1 MNHEY, CDR2 SMNVEV (reference sequence). The CDR3 has 15 residues.

The chain has TRBV5-1 and TRBJ2-1, with 11 bases lining up with TRBD2. There are 16 residues in the CDR3. Germline-derived CDR1 and CDR2 are SGHRS and YFSETQ. V shed 4 bases, J shed 9 bases, and the junction held 12 bases outside the gene matches. The CDR3 DNA sequence: TGCGCCAGCAGCCTCCCGAATAGCGGGGGGGCGGGTGAGCAGTTCTTC. Its protein product is CASSLPNSGGAGEQFF. Based on the CDR3 plus reference TRBV5-1 and TRBJ2-1, the full variable domain is KAGVTQTPRYLIKTRGQQVTLSCSPISGHRSVSWYQQTPGQGLQFLFEYFSETQRNKGNFPGRFSGRQFSNSRSEMNVSTLELGDSALYLCASSLPNSGGAGEQFFGPGTRLTVL.

A few counts support this clone. The J gene is TRBJ1-1, the V gene TRBV4-1, with unresolved D. With 2 bases removed from V and 5 bases from J, the gap between germline ends came to 9 bases. CDR1 and CDR2 (germline): MGHRA, YSYEKL. The length of the CDR3 is 13 residues. The CDR3 loop reads CASSQPDGTEAFF. DNA of the CDR3: TGCGCCAGCAGCCAACCCGACGGAACTGAAGCTTTCTTT.

The genes are TRBV7-6 and TRBJ2-1; 8 bases align to TRBD2. After removal of 0 bases from V and 9 bases from J, the junction contained 7 bases not matched to a gene. Germline values: CDR1 SGHVS, CDR2 FNYEAQ. The CDR3 contains 15 residues. The chain's CDR3 is CASSLAVAGLPEQFF. The DNA for the CDR3 is TGTGCCAGCAGCTTAGCAGTAGCGGGGTTGCCTGAGCAGTTCTTC.

This chain joins TRBV2 and TRBJ2-3, with D perhaps matching TRBD1 or TRBD2 (5 bases each). Germline values: CDR1 SNHLY, CDR2 FYNNEI. V was pared by 4 bases and J by 10 bases, with 9 bases between. There are 11 residues in the CDR3. The CDR3 sequence: CASSAGLAQYF. The CDR3 DNA is TGTGCCAGCAGTGCGGGGCTAGCGCAGTATTTT.

Turning to this clone: Different DNA sequences within this sample yield the same CDR3. The chain uses TRBV5-1 and TRBJ2-3; unclear D gene. The length of the CDR3 is 12 residues. The ends were cut back, 4 bases at V and 2 bases at J, with 5 bases in the middle. CDR1 and CDR2 (germline): SGHRS, YFSETQ. This CDR3 reads CASSLVTDTQYF. CDR3 DNA: TGCGCCAGCAGCCTTGTCACAGATACGCAGTATTTT.

V gene TRBV5-6 combines with J gene TRBJ1-2, with a weak D call TRBD1 (6 bases). The CDR3 runs to 15 residues. The germline V gene encodes CDR1 SGHDT and CDR2 YYEEEE. V lost 2 bases, J lost 4 bases, and 15 bases lay in between. The CDR3: CASSFRLGAGYGYTF. The CDR3 DNA is TGTGCCAGCAGCTTCCGTCTGGGGGCCGGCTATGGCTACACCTTC.

The V and J genes are TRBV4-2 and TRBJ1-5; tentative D call: TRBD1 (6 bases). The CDR3 totals 15 residues. Germline CDR1 is LGHNA and CDR2 is YNFKEQ. Between the trimmed V and J ends, which lost 2 bases and 0 bases, there was a span of 8 bases. This CDR3 reads CASSQQGYSNQPQHF. The CDR3 DNA is TGTGCCAGCAGCCAACAGGGGTATAGCAATCAGCCCCAGCATTTT.

This clone was seen a single time. The chain couples TRBV7-9 to TRBJ1-4; D gene ambiguous. V was trimmed by 5 bases and J by 6 bases, leaving 13 bases between them. The CDR3 consists of 14 residues. Per the germline V gene, CDR1 is SEHNR and CDR2 is FQNEAQ (reference sequence). The CDR3 DNA sequence: TGTGCCAGCAGCCCCGCCGAGTATTATGAAAAACTGTTTTTT. Translation: CASSPAEYYEKLFF.

This clone occurred once. This rearrangement joins TRBV5-4 to TRBJ2-5, with no clear D. The CDR3 contains 16 residues. CDR1 is SGHNT, CDR2 YYREEE, per germline (reference sequence). Trimming took 1 base from V and 5 from J, leaving 18 bases between them. CDR3 amino acids: CASSLIGGGLQETQYF. Here the CDR3 DNA reads TGTGCCAGCAGCTTGATCGGTGGTGGATTACAGGAGACCCAGTACTTC.